Only a few counts were recorded for the clone carrying this T cell receptor (beta chain). What it binds is unknown. One entry per CDR3 protein results from TCRdb running MiXCR on the 5' RACE reads. The data hold around 340,000 distinct CDR3 sequences, with roughly 14% observed a single time. This entry comes from a study of CD8 T cells in ankylosing spondylitis. Findings and limits, study-wide: Characteristic of ankylosing spondylitis blood, it appeared, was a TCR beta motif comprising eight highly homologous variants. The authors reported significant enrichment of disease-linked clones in matched ankylosing spondylitis synovial fluid.

From germline, CDR1 is SGHRS and CDR2 YFSETQ. This CDR3 is 16 amino acids long. V shed 0 bases, J shed 0 bases, and the junction held 2 bases outside the gene matches. The chain combines TRBV5-1 with TRBJ2-3, with 9 nucleotides matching TRBD2. The TCR was taken from a male donor with ankylosing spondylitis or in good health (not recorded which). Sequencing used blood, either unsorted or a sorted T cell fraction (not recorded which). CDR3 amino acids: CASSLGTSDSTDTQYF. CDR3 nucleotide sequence: TGCGCCAGCAGCTTGGGGACTAGCGATAGCACAGATACGCAGTATTTT.